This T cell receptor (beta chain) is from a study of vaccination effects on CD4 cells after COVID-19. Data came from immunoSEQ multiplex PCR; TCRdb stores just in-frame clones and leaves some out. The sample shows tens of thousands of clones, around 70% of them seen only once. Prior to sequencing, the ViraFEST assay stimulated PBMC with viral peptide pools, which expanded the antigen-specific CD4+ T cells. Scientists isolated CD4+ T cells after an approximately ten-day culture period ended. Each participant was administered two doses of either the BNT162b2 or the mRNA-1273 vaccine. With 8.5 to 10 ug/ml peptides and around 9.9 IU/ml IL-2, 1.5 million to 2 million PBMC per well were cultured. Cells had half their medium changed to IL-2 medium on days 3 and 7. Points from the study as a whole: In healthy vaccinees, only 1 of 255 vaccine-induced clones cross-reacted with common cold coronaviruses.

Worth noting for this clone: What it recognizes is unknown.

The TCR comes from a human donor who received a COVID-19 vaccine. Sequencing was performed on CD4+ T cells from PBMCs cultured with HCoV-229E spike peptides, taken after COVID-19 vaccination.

Here the CDR3 reads CAWSVLADGETQYF. In nucleotides, the CDR3 is TGTGCCTGGAGTGTACTAGCGGATGGGGAGACCCAGTACTTC. The V gene is TRBV30, the J gene TRBJ2-5, with TRBD2 matching over 8 bases. Germline trimming cut 0 bases from V and 5 bases from J; bases unmatched to any gene: 5. This CDR3 region has 14 residues. Germline V gene data show CDR1 as GTSNPN and CDR2 as SVGIG (reference sequence).